These 32 T cell receptor beta chains were sequenced from one sample in a study of cytomegalovirus exposure and HLA in healthy donors. The assay was immunoSEQ multiplex PCR, and TCRdb's table has in-frame clones only and misses some. The data contain some 150,000 clones, around 87% of them singletons. Specimen: PBMCs. All receptors derive from a woman aged 25 to 39 in good health and CMV-seronegative.

The rearrangement joins TRBV4-1 to TRBJ2-2; 8 nucleotides align to TRBD1. Trimming removed 4 bases from V and 0 bases from J; junction bases left unmatched: 4. Germline V lookup: CDR1 MGHRA, CDR2 YSYEKL. There are 16 residues in the CDR3. The CDR3 here is CASSPGQGSNTGELFF. The CDR3 DNA is TGCGCCAGCAGCCCTGGACAGGGTTCGAACACCGGGGAGCTGTTTTTT.

This clone was counted only a few times. The chain has TRBV20-1 and TRBJ1-1; D call uncertain. The CDR3 length is 11 residues. The V end lost 3 bases, the J end lost 7 bases, and 9 bases lay between the germline ends. Germline values: CDR1 DFQATT, CDR2 SNEGSKA (reference sequence). The CDR3 region is CSARSADEAFF. CDR3 coding DNA: TGCAGTGCTAGGAGTGCTGATGAAGCTTTCTTT.

The gene calls are TRBV11-2 and TRBJ2-7; 7 nucleotides match TRBD1. The J segment lost 2 bases and the V segment lost 3 bases, leaving 1 base of the junction unmatched. The germline CDR1 and CDR2 sequences are SGHAT and FQNNGV. This CDR3 comprises 13 residues. The CDR3 sequence is CASSLQGAYEQYF. DNA of the CDR3: TGTGCCAGCAGCTTGCAGGGGGCCTACGAGCAGTACTTC.

This chain uses TRBV2 with TRBJ2-6; D might be TRBD1 (6 bases). The ends were cut back, 2 bases at V and 2 bases at J, with 7 bases in the middle. CDR1 and CDR2 from the germline V gene are SNHLY and FYNNEI. This CDR3 spans 15 amino acids. CDR3 sequence: CASSESGAGANVLTF. The CDR3 DNA sequence: TGTGCCAGCAGTGAATCAGGGGCTGGGGCCAACGTCCTGACTTTC.

The chain joins TRBV4-3 to TRBJ1-1; D is undetermined. The CDR3 extends over 14 amino acids. The V end lost 0 bases, the J end lost 7 bases, and 12 bases lay between the germline ends. Germline V lookup: CDR1 LGHNA, CDR2 YSLEER. CDR3 sequence (DNA): TGCGCCAGCAGCCAAGATCTGGGCGGGGATGAAGCTTTCTTT. Residues: CASSQDLGGDEAFF.

The J gene is TRBJ1-6, the V gene TRBV6-5; 9 bases align to TRBD1. Germline V lookup: CDR1 MNHEY, CDR2 SVGAGI. The V and J ends lost 10 bases and 11 bases, in that order; junction bases with no gene match: 9. The CDR3 loop spans 13 amino acids. The CDR3 sequence is CATSRTGETPLHF. The CDR3 DNA follows: TGTGCCACATCCCGGACAGGGGAGACACCCCTCCACTTT.

The rearrangement links TRBV5-6 to TRBJ1-1, with D hard to call. Trimming took 1 base from V and 6 from J, leaving 10 bases between them. Germline V gene lookup returns CDR1 SGHDT and CDR2 YYEEEE. The CDR3 sequence is 13 residues long. CDR3 bases: TGTGCCAGCAGCTTGCCCTCCCGGTCTGAAGCTTTCTTT. It codes for CASSLPSRSEAFF.

This chain connects TRBV7-9 to TRBJ1-2, with 11 bases fitting TRBD1. Germline values: CDR1 SEHNR, CDR2 FQNEAQ (reference sequence). The CDR3 runs 19 residues. J was trimmed by 4 bases and V by 1 base; bases with no gene match: 14. The CDR3 sequence: CASSLVLGQGDDNPYGYTF. DNA of the CDR3: TGTGCCAGCAGCTTAGTTCTGGGACAGGGGGACGATAATCCCTATGGCTACACCTTC.

The genes are TRBV6-5 and TRBJ1-2, with 9 bases identical to TRBD1. Per the germline V gene, CDR1 is MNHEY and CDR2 is SVGAGI. V shed 5 bases, J shed 8 bases, and the junction held 9 bases outside the gene matches. The CDR3 spans 14 residues. CDR3 bases: TGTGCCAGCAGTCAGGGGACAGGGTTTTCGGGCTACACCTTC. Amino acids: CASSQGTGFSGYTF.

The rearrangement joins TRBV6-6 to TRBJ1-1; 9 bases line up with TRBD1. Germline CDR1 MNHNY, CDR2 SVGAGI (reference sequence). Germline trimming cut 2 bases from V and 4 bases from J; bases unmatched to any gene: 5. This CDR3 is 15 amino acids long. For the CDR3, the DNA is TGTGCCAGCAGTTACCGGACAGGGGTAGGCACTGAAGCTTTCTTT. It codes for CASSYRTGVGTEAFF.

This chain connects TRBV2 to TRBJ1-1; tentatively, D is TRBD1 (6 bases). Germline V gene lookup returns CDR1 SNHLY and CDR2 FYNNEI. V lost 6 bases and J lost 1, with 12 bases in between. The CDR3 spans 14 residues. The CDR3 region is CASSRGFGNTEAFF. The CDR3, as DNA: TGTGCCAGCAGCAGGGGATTCGGGAACACTGAAGCTTTCTTT.

The chain couples TRBV7-9 to TRBJ1-4, with 8 bases matching TRBD1. The length of the CDR3 is 17 residues. The V gene's germline CDR1 is SEHNR and CDR2 FQNEAQ (reference sequence). V dropped 2 bases and J dropped 10; count of bases not matched to a gene: 15. The CDR3 is CASSLFNTGQESGKLFF. The CDR3 DNA reads TGTGCCAGCAGCTTATTCAACACGGGACAGGAGTCGGGAAAACTGTTTTTT. The full variable domain, its missing parts supplied by reference TRBV7-9 and TRBJ1-4, is DTGVSQNPRHKITKRGQNVTFRCDPISEHNRLYWYRQTLGQGPEFLTYFQNEAQLEKSRLLSDRFSAERPKGSFSTLEIQRTEQGDSAMYLCASSLFNTGQESGKLFFGSGTQLSVL.

V usage is TRBV25-1 and J usage is TRBJ1-5, with a possible D match to TRBD1 (6 bases). Trimming removed 9 bases from V and 2 bases from J, with 8 bases in between. The germline CDR1 and CDR2 sequences are MGHDK and SYGVNS. The CDR3 runs 12 residues. The CDR3 DNA follows: TGTGCCAGTTCAGGGGGCAATCAGCCCCAGCATTTT. This encodes CASSGGNQPQHF.

In its sample, this clone was seen once. Written as DNA, the CDR3 is TGCGCCAGCAGCCAAGTAACAGGGGGCGTCCACACTGAAGCTTTCTTT. Translated, it gives CASSQVTGGVHTEAFF. This chain joins TRBV4-1 and TRBJ1-1, with 9 positions matching TRBD1. The V gene end was trimmed by 1 base and the J gene end by 3 bases; junction bases not matched to a gene: 6. The length of the CDR3 is 16 residues. Germline V gene lookup returns CDR1 MGHRA and CDR2 YSYEKL.

The chain uses TRBV7-8 and TRBJ2-2; a weak D match, TRBD2 (6 bases). The V and J ends lost 5 bases and 5 bases respectively, with 15 bases between them. CDR1 and CDR2 (germline): SGHVS, FQNEAQ. CDR3 length: 15 residues. This CDR3 reads CASSPPDGGTGELFF. CDR3 in DNA: TGTGCCAGCAGCCCCCCGGACGGAGGGACCGGGGAGCTGTTTTTT.

The chain uses TRBV19 and TRBJ1-2; D ambiguous. The CDR3 runs to 19 residues. Germline lookup yields CDR1 LNHDA and CDR2 SQIVND (reference sequence). V was trimmed by 1 base and J by 2 bases, leaving 23 bases between them. The DNA for the CDR3 is TGTGCCAGTAGTATAGGTTTCAGAGACTCCCGCATAATGAACTATGGCTACACCTTC. The encoded protein is CASSIGFRDSRIMNYGYTF.

The DNA of the CDR3 is TGTGCCATCAGTTCTCCGATCGGGTCTAACTACGAGCAGTACTTC. Translated: CAISSPIGSNYEQYF. J is TRBJ2-7 and V is TRBV10-3; D gene uncertain. Germline CDR1 is ENHRY and CDR2 is SYGVKD. The CDR3 is made up of 15 amino acids. Trimming pared 5 bases from V and 3 bases from J, leaving 17 bases between.

Written as DNA, the CDR3 is TGCGCCAGCAGCTCGACAGGGGGTTATGGCTACACCTTC. Its translation is CASSSTGGYGYTF. This rearrangement joins TRBV5-1 to TRBJ1-2; 9 bases are a match to TRBD1. This CDR3 is built from 13 residues. The V and J ends lost 3 bases and 5 bases, in that order; junction bases with no gene match: 2. Germline loops: CDR1 SGHRS, CDR2 YFSETQ.

This clone was seen once. The rearrangement uses TRBV6-5 and TRBJ2-5; 10 nucleotides agree with TRBD2. There are 15 residues in the CDR3. The V and J ends lost 5 bases and 5 bases, in that order; junction bases with no gene match: 8. Germline CDR1 reads MNHEY; CDR2 reads SVGAGI. This CDR3 is CASSVSGGAGETQYF. Written as DNA, the CDR3 is TGTGCCAGCAGTGTGAGCGGGGGGGCTGGGGAGACCCAGTACTTC.

This chain uses TRBV5-1 with TRBJ2-2, with TRBD2 as a possible D gene (6 bases). V gave up 1 base and J gave up 0 bases, with 16 bases separating them. Germline CDR1 is SGHRS and CDR2 is YFSETQ. The CDR3 extends over 18 amino acids. The CDR3 sequence is CASSLTTSATANTGELFF. CDR3 nucleotides: TGCGCCAGCAGCTTGACGACTAGTGCCACCGCGAACACCGGGGAGCTGTTTTTT.

A single count supports this clone. V gene TRBV4-3 combines with J gene TRBJ2-7; D is ambiguous. V lost 1 base, J lost 4 bases, and 11 bases lay in between. The CDR3 consists of 14 residues. CDR1 is LGHNA, CDR2 YSLEER, per germline. The CDR3 region is CASSQVGSTYEQYF. Here the CDR3 DNA reads TGCGCCAGCAGCCAAGTGGGCAGCACATACGAGCAGTACTTC.

This clone was recorded only once. The rearrangement links TRBV15 to TRBJ2-5; 11 nucleotides agree with TRBD2. With V trimmed by 1 base and J by 5 bases, 3 bases remained unmatched. Germline values: CDR1 LNHNV, CDR2 YYDKDF (reference sequence). This CDR3 region has 15 residues. As DNA, the CDR3 is TGTGCCACCAGCAGAGTAGCGGGGGGGCCGGAGACCCAGTACTTC. Its protein product is CATSRVAGGPETQYF.

The chain joins TRBV11-2 to TRBJ2-7; TRBD1 might be the D (5 bases). There are 16 residues in the CDR3. V lost 5 bases and J lost 2, with 19 bases in between. Germline CDR1 and CDR2: SGHAT and FQNNGV. CDR3 in DNA: TGTGCCAGCAGCCCTCAGGGTGGCGGTACCACCTACGAGCAGTACTTC. It specifies CASSPQGGGTTYEQYF.

The genes are TRBV2 and TRBJ2-7; 7 bases are a match to TRBD1. The CDR3 has 13 residues. J was trimmed by 3 bases and V by 8 bases; bases with no gene match: 7. Germline lookup yields CDR1 SNHLY and CDR2 FYNNEI. For the CDR3, the DNA is TGTGCCAGCGTAGGGACAGCGCTCTACGAGCAGTACTTC. Protein sequence: CASVGTALYEQYF.

The chain is built from TRBV29-1 and TRBJ2-1; D is unclear. The CDR3 runs to 13 residues. Per germline, CDR1 SQVTM and CDR2 ANQGSEA. Trimming left V 1 base short and J 5 bases short, with 9 bases between. CDR3 loop: CSVEGWQNNEQFF. In nucleotides, the CDR3 is TGCAGCGTTGAAGGATGGCAGAACAATGAGCAGTTCTTC.

This chain links TRBV5-1 with TRBJ2-3; 7 bases agree with TRBD2. The length of the CDR3 is 14 residues. The V gene end was trimmed by 3 bases and the J gene end by 2 bases; junction bases not matched to a gene: 3. Germline CDR1 and CDR2: SGHRS and YFSETQ. The CDR3 DNA sequence: TGCGCCAGCAGCTGGGGGGGGGTCACAGATACGCAGTATTTT. Its translation: CASSWGGVTDTQYF.

The chain uses TRBV4-3 and TRBJ2-7, with D possibly matching TRBD2 (6 bases). The CDR3 totals 16 residues. Germline loops: CDR1 LGHNA, CDR2 YSLEER. Trimming pared 0 bases from V and 6 bases from J, leaving 18 bases between. CDR3 protein: CASSQERAGQDLEQYF. CDR3 coding DNA: TGCGCCAGCAGCCAAGAAAGGGCGGGGCAGGACCTCGAGCAGTACTTC.

This sequence joins TRBV5-1 and TRBJ1-4, with a possible D match to TRBD1 (5 bases). The ends were cut back, 2 bases at V and 7 bases at J, with 12 bases in the middle. The CDR3 length is 14 residues. Germline V gene sequence: CDR1 SGHRS, CDR2 YFSETQ. In DNA, the CDR3 is TGCGCCAGCAGCTTCTGGGGGGGATCTGAAAAACTGTTTTTT. The encoded protein is CASSFWGGSEKLFF.

The chain couples TRBV2 to TRBJ1-4; D might be TRBD1 (5 bases). V was cut by 6 bases and J by 0 bases, with 17 bases left in between. Looked up from germline, CDR1 is SNHLY and CDR2 is FYNNEI. The CDR3 totals 17 residues. The CDR3 DNA reads as TGTGCCAGCAGGCGAATTTTACCAGGGTCAACTAATGAAAAACTGTTTTTT. Residues: CASRRILPGSTNEKLFF. The full variable domain, completed using reference TRBV2 and TRBJ1-4, is EPEVTQTPSHQVTQMGQEVILRCVPISNHLYFYWYRQILGQKVEFLVSFYNNEISEKSEIFDDQFSVERPDGSNFTLKIRSTKLEDSAMYFCASRRILPGSTNEKLFFGSGTQLSVL.

V is TRBV7-9 and J is TRBJ2-2, with D maybe TRBD1 (6 bases). The CDR3 runs to 15 residues. Germline CDR1 SEHNR, CDR2 FQNEAQ (reference sequence). V lost 4 bases and J lost 7, with 16 bases in between. The CDR3 is CASSSSAQGDGELFF. DNA of the CDR3: TGTGCCAGCAGCTCCTCGGCACAGGGCGACGGGGAGCTGTTTTTT.

The rearrangement joins TRBV13 to TRBJ2-7; a possible D gene is TRBD2 (6 bases). The CDR3 extends over 15 amino acids. Germline assignment: CDR1 PRHDT and CDR2 FYEKMQ (reference sequence). V shed 2 bases and J shed 2 bases, with 13 bases lying between them. CDR3: CASSLWRGGTYEQYF. The CDR3, as DNA: TGTGCCAGCAGCTTATGGAGGGGCGGTACCTACGAGCAGTACTTC.

The J gene is TRBJ1-2, the V gene TRBV5-5; 7 positions match TRBD1. The CDR3 spans 14 residues. The germline V gene encodes CDR1 SGHKS and CDR2 YYEKEE (reference sequence). V lost 4 bases, J lost 6 bases, and 9 bases stayed unmatched. The CDR3 spells CASSPVTGSHGYTF. The CDR3 nucleotides read TGTGCCAGCAGCCCAGTGACAGGGTCCCATGGCTACACCTTC.